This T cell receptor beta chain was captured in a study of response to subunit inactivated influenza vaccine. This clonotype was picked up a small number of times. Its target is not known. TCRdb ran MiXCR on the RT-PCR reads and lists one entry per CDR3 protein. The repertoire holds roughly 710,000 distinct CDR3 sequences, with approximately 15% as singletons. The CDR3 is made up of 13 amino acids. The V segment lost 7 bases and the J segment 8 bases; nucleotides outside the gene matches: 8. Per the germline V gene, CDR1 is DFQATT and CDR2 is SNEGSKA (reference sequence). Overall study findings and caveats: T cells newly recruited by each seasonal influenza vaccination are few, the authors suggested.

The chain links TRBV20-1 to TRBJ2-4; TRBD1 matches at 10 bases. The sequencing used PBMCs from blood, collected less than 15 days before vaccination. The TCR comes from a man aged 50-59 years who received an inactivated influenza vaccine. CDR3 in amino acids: CSGDRGLGDIQYF. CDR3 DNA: TGCAGTGGGGACAGGGGATTGGGGGACATTCAGTACTTC.